This T cell receptor (beta chain) came from a study of blood T cell repertoires in COVID-19. Whole-study context: Samples representing acute and convalescent COVID-19 were sourced from the United States, Italy and Spain.

Living in roughly 25 US areas, the participants were between about 18 and 95 years of age. Participants reported their clinical history, and cohort assignment relied on those reports. Recovered participants had two consecutive negative NP/OP PCR tests, healthcare professional clearance, or symptom resolution. Trimming shortened V by 4 bases and J by 4 bases, and 22 bases separated the two germline ends. Germline V gene data show CDR1 as SQVTM and CDR2 as ANQGSEA. The length of the CDR3 is 16 residues. Clones were read by immunoSEQ multiplex PCR, and TCRdb kept only the in-frame ones, dropping some. The table shows some 420,000 clones, with 75% to 90% occurring only once.

The chain carries TRBV29-1 and TRBJ2-5; the D gene is possibly TRBD2 (6 bases). Sequencing input: PBMCs or T cells enriched from blood (not recorded which). The TCR originated in a man aged 25-45 years who had recovered from COVID-19. The CDR3: CSVVRSGVPPVETQYF. For the CDR3, the DNA is TGCAGCGTTGTACGTTCGGGGGTCCCTCCGGTAGAGACCCAGTACTTC.